A single sample is the source of the 4 T cell receptor beta chains below, sequenced in a study of Graves' ophthalmopathy and Graves' hyperthyroidism. RNA transcripts served as template for amplifying TCR beta CDR3 sequences. Investigators did first-round RT-PCR with HTBI primers, then second-round multiplex PCR. TCRdb analysed the multiplex PCR reads with MiXCR anew, one entry per CDR3 protein. The sample consists of under 800,000 distinct CDR3 sequences, about 24% of them appearing once. The source material was peripheral blood. The receptors here all came from a woman aged 18 to 35 with stable Graves' hyperthyroidism. Some clones in this sample may be carry-over from other donors' samples.

As to this clonotype: A much larger clone differs by one base, so this may be a read error. V usage is TRBV10-2 and J usage is TRBJ2-2; D possibly corresponds to TRBD2 (5 bases). CDR3 size: 10 residues. Germline CDR1 reads WSHSY; CDR2 reads SAAADI. CDR3: CATRLGEQFF. The CDR3 nucleotides are TGCGCCACCCGGCTTGGGGAGCAGTTTTTT.

This clonotype was recorded at least ten times. This sequence joins TRBV6-1 and TRBJ2-7; no reliable D call. The ends were cut back, 3 bases at V and 2 bases at J, with 8 bases in the middle. Germline CDR1 is MNHNS and CDR2 is SASEGT. This CDR3 has 13 residues. The chain's CDR3 is CASSESETYEQYF. As DNA, the CDR3 is TGTGCCAGCAGTGAGTCTGAGACCTACGAGCAGTACTTC.

With regard to this clonotype: Given a much more abundant clone one base away, this may be a read error. CDR3 nucleotide sequence: TGTGCCAGCAGTAGCGGGAGGGCCTTTTGCGAGCAGTACTTC. Translation gives CASSSGRAFCEQYF. V gene TRBV6-1 combines with J gene TRBJ2-7; 10 bases are shared with TRBD2. Germline V gene lookup returns CDR1 MNHNS and CDR2 SASEGT. The J segment lost 6 bases and the V segment lost 5 bases, leaving 7 bases of the junction unmatched. CDR3 length equals 14 residues.

V gene TRBV10-3 combines with J gene TRBJ2-2; no reliable D call. CDR3 length: 11 residues. V dropped 0 bases and J dropped 7 bases, with 0 bases sitting between them. The germline V gene encodes CDR1 ENHRY and CDR2 SYGVKD. CDR3 amino acids: CAISESGELFF. The CDR3 bases are TGTGCCATCAGTGAGTCCGGGGAGCTGTTTTTT.